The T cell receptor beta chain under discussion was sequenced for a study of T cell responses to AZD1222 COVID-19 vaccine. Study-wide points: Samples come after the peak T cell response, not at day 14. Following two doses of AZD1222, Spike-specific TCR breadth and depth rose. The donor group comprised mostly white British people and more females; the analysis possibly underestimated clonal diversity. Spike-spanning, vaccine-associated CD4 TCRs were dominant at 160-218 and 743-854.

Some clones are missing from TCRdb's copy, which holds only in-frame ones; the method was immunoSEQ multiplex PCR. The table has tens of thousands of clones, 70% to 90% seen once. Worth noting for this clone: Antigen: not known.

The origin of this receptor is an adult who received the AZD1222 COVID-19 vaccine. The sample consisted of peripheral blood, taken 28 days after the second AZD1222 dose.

DNA of the CDR3: TGTGCCAGCAGTACAGGACAGGGAGATACGCAGTATTTT. Amino acid sequence: CASSTGQGDTQYF. The chain links TRBV27 to TRBJ2-3, with 8 nucleotides matching TRBD1. This CDR3 comprises 13 residues. The germline V gene has CDR1 MNHEY and CDR2 SMNVEV (reference sequence). The trim removed 5 bases at V and 5 bases at J, leaving 3 bases unmatched.